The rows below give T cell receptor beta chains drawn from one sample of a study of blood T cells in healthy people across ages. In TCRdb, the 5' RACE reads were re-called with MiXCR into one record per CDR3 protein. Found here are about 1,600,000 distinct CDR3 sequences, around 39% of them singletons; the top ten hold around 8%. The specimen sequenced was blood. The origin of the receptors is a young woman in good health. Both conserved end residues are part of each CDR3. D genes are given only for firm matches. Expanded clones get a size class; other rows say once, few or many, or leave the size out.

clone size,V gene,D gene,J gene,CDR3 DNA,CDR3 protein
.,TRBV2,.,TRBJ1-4,TGTGCCAGCAGTGAAGAGAATGGAAAACTGTTTTTT,CASSEENGKLFF
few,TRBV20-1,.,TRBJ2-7,TGCAGTGCTAGAGAGCAGGCCCTAGGTACCTACGAGCAGTACTTC,CSAREQALGTYEQYF
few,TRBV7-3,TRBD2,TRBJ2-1,TGTGCCAGCAGCCACGGGACTAGCGGTACTGAGCAGTTCTTC,CASSHGTSGTEQFF
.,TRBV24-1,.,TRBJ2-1,TGTGCCACCAGTGATTCTAGTCCCTGGTCCTACAATGAGCAGTTCTTC,CATSDSSPWSYNEQFF
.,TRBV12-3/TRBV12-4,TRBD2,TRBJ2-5,TGTGCCAGCAGTGTCGGACTAGCGGCAGAGCAGTACTTC,CASSVGLAAEQYF
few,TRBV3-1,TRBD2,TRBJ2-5,TGTGCCAGCAGCCAAGAGTCGGCGGGAGGAGAGACCCAGTACTTC,CASSQESAGGETQYF
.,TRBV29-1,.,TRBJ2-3,TGCAGCGGGGGAAACGGATGGGGCGCAGATATGCAGTATTTT,CSGGNGWGADMQYF
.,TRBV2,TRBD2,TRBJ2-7,TGTGCCAGCAGTGATCTTGGACTAGCGAGCTCCTACGAGCAGTACTTC,CASSDLGLASSYEQYF
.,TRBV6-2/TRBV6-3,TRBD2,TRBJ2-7,TGTGCCAGCAGTTCCTATAGCGGGAGGGCTAATTACGAGCAGTACTTC,CASSSYSGRANYEQYF
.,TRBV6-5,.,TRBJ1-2,TGTGCCAGCAGTTACCGAGGGGCAGGCCTTTATGGCCACACCTTC,CASSYRGAGLYGHTF
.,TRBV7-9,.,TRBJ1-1,TGTGCCAGCAGCCCCTCGGGCGCGTCCCTGGCTTTCTTT,CASSPSGASLAFF
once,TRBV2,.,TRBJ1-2,TGTGCCAGCAGTGAGGAAGGCAAACGCTACACCTTC,CASSEEGKRYTF
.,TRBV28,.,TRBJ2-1,TGTGCCAGCAGTTTAGAGTACTTGACAGGGAGGAATGAGCAGTTCTTC,CASSLEYLTGRNEQFF
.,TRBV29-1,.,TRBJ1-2,TGCAGCGTTGAGGGAGCTGACTATGGCTACACCTTC,CSVEGADYGYTF
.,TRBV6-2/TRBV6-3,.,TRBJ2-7,TGTGCCAGCAGTTCCGGACTAACCACAATCTACGAGCAGTACTTC,CASSSGLTTIYEQYF
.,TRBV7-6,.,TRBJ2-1,TGTGCCAGCCCACATTCCGCCGTTCCGGAGTACAATGAGCAGTTCTTC,CASPHSAVPEYNEQFF
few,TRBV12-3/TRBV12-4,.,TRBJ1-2,TGTGCCAGCGGCCACAAGGGGGAGAATGGCTACACCTTC,CASGHKGENGYTF
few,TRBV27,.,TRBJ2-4,TGTGCCAGCAGGCCAACAGGGACCAAAAACATTCAGTACTTC,CASRPTGTKNIQYF
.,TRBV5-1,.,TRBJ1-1,TGCGCCAGCAGCTTATCTGCGCAGGTGAACACTGAAGCTTTCTTT,CASSLSAQVNTEAFF
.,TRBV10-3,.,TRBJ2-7,TGTGCCACCCTGAGCGGCTACGAGCAGTACTTC,CATLSGYEQYF
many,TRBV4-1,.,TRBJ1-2,TGCGCCAGCAGCCAAGATGGGACACCTAACTATGGCTACACCTTC,CASSQDGTPNYGYTF
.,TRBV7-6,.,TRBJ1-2,TGTGCCAGCAGCGCGCAGGGAATATCGAACTATGGCTACACCTTC,CASSAQGISNYGYTF
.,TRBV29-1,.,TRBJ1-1,TGCAGCGTGGGTCTAATGGGGCCCACTGAAGCTTTCTTT,CSVGLMGPTEAFF
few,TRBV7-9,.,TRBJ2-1,TGTGCCAGCAGCCTAGCCGGGTATGATGAGCAGTTCTTC,CASSLAGYDEQFF
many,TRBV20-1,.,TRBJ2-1,TGCAGTGCTACACCTCCGGGTCCAGGGACCTACAATGAGCAGTTCTTC,CSATPPGPGTYNEQFF
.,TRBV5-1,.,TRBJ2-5,TGCGCCAGCAGCCTCCGACCTGCAGCAGGAGAGACCCAGTACTTC,CASSLRPAAGETQYF
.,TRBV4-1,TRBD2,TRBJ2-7,TGCGCCAGCAGCCAAGGAGGGCGGGGGGGCTTCTACGAGCAGTACTTC,CASSQGGRGGFYEQYF
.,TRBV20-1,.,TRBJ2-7,TGCAGTGCCAGGAGCGGGACACATGACTACGAGCAGTACTTC,CSARSGTHDYEQYF
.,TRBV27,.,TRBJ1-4,TGTGCCAGCAGTTTATCGACGGGGTATTCGAAGGAAAAACTGTTTTTT,CASSLSTGYSKEKLFF
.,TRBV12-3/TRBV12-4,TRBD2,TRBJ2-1,TGTGCCAGCAGTTTACCAGGCGGACTAGGGGAAAATGAGCAGTTCTTC,CASSLPGGLGENEQFF
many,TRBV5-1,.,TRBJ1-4,TGCGCCAGCAGCTTGGCCGGATTGAGGGTGAATGAAAAACTGTTTTTT,CASSLAGLRVNEKLFF
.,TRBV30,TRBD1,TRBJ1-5,TGTGCCTGGATTATACCGGGACAGGGTACCCAGCCCCAGCATTTT,CAWIIPGQGTQPQHF
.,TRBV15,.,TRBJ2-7,TGTGCCACCAGCAGAGAACAGGGATCTTTCTACGAGCAGTACTTC,CATSREQGSFYEQYF
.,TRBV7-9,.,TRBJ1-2,TGTGCCAGCAGCTTAATCGGACGCTACACCTTC,CASSLIGRYTF
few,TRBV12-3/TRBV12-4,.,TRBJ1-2,TGTGCCAGCAGCTACGTTACACAGGGCGGTGGCTACACCTTC,CASSYVTQGGGYTF
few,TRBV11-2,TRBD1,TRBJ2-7,TGTGCCAGCAGTTCCCCGCCGGGACAGGGACTCTCCTACGAGCAGTACTTC,CASSSPPGQGLSYEQYF
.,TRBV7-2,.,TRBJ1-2,TGTGCCAGCAGCTCTAACGCGCGGAACTATGGCTACACCTTC,CASSSNARNYGYTF
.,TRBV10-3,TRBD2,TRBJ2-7,TGTGCCATCACGAACTTAGCGGGAAAAGGTTGGAATGAGCAGTACTTC,CAITNLAGKGWNEQYF
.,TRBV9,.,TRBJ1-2,TGTGCCAGCAGCACAACCCAGGGGCCCTATGGCTACACCTTC,CASSTTQGPYGYTF
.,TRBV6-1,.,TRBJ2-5,TGTGCCAGCAGTGAAGCGGGAGATTACCAAGAGACCCAGTACTTC,CASSEAGDYQETQYF
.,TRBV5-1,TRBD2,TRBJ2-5,TGCGCCAGCAGCGCTATTCTAGCGGGAGGGGGCAATGAGCAGTACTTC,CASSAILAGGGNEQYF
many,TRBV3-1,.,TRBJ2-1,TGTGCCAGCAGCTTCGCGGGTGGAGTTAGCTTGATTGAGCAGTTCTTC,CASSFAGGVSLIEQFF
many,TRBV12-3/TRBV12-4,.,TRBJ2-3,TGTGCCAGCAGTGTTGGGTCTCTAGGGACAGATACGCAGTATTTT,CASSVGSLGTDTQYF
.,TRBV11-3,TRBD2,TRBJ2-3,TGTGCCAGCAGCCCCCGGACTAGCGGGCCTGACACAGATACGCAGTATTTT,CASSPRTSGPDTDTQYF
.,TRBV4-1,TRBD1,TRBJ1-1,TGCGCCAGCAGCCTACGAACCGGGACAGTGAACACTGAAGCTTTCTTT,CASSLRTGTVNTEAFF
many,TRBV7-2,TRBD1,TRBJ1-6,TGTGCCAGCAGCCGGGGACAGGGTAATTCACCCCTCCACTTT,CASSRGQGNSPLHF
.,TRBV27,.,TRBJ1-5,TGTGCCAGCAGTTTATCTCCCCAGGGGCAGGGTATTCAGCCCCAGCATTTT,CASSLSPQGQGIQPQHF
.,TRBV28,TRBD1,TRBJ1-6,TGTGCCAGCGGAACTCGGGGGACAGGGAAGTCACCCCTCCACTTT,CASGTRGTGKSPLHF
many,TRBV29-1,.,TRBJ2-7,TGCAGCGCCGAACGCGGCTACGAGCAGTACTTC,CSAERGYEQYF